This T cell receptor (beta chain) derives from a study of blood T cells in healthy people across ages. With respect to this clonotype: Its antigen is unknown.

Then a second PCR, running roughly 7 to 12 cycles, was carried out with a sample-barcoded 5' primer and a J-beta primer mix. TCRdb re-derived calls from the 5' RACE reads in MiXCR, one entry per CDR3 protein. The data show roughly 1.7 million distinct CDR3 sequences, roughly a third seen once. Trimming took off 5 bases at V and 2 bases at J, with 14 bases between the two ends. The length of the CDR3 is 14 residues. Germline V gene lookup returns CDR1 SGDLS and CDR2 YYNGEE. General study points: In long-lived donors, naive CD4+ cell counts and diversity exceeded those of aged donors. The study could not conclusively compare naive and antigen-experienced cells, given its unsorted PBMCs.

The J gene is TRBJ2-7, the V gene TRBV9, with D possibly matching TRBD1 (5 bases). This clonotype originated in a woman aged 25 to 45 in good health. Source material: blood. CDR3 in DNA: TGTGCCAGCAGTTCCTTGGACACTCCCTACGAGCAGTACTTC. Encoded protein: CASSSLDTPYEQYF.